A single T cell receptor (beta chain) is shown here with its context. This record comes from a study of blood T cell repertoires in COVID-19. Sequencing used immunoSEQ multiplex PCR; TCRdb keeps in-frame clones, though not all of them. This table has under 350,000 clones, 65% to 90% appearing once. Germline CDR1 reads KGHDR; CDR2 reads SFDVKD. Unmatched junction bases numbered 5, after V lost 3 bases and J lost 2 bases. The CDR3 has 16 amino acids. Each participant's cohort was designated according to participant-reported clinical history. Material: PBMCs or T cells enriched from blood (not recorded which). The sequence was obtained from a woman aged 35 to 49 with acute COVID-19. This chain joins TRBV24-1 and TRBJ2-7; 11 positions agree with TRBD2. DNA for the CDR3: TGTGCCACCAGTGATATATCGACTAGCGGGACCTACGAGCAGTACTTC. Translating gives CATSDISTSGTYEQYF.